This T cell receptor beta chain was recorded in a study of blood T cell repertoires in COVID-19. Looking at the study overall: Sample material is recorded as cDNA or gDNA derived from T cells, B-cell-depleted T cells, or PBMCs.

Per the authors' pipeline: Reference gene primer amplification yielded estimated nucleated cell counts. The assay was immunoSEQ multiplex PCR, and TCRdb's table has in-frame clones only and misses some. The V and J calls and clone size are taken from that table; D and trimming were inferred from the DNA. The repertoire holds 250,000 to 300,000 clones, approximately 91% seen once, with around 10% in the top ten. One Seattle source followed patients from active infection through their disease course. V lost 6 bases and J lost 2, with 11 bases in between. CDR1 is SGHTA and CDR2 is FQGNSA in the germline V gene. The CDR3 sequence is 14 residues long.

Sequenced input: peripheral blood. The sequence derives from a woman aged 30 to 39 with COVID-19, enrolled during active disease. The chain employs TRBV7-2 and TRBJ1-5; a possible D gene is TRBD1 (5 bases). The CDR3: CASRMQGRNQPQHF. The CDR3 DNA follows: TGTGCCAGCAGGATGCAGGGCCGCAATCAGCCCCAGCATTTT.